This T cell receptor (beta chain) came from a study of Japanese encephalitis immunity and Zika vaccine responses (dated by TCRdb to about 2021). The study in broad terms: The included participants were given three 5.0 ug doses of alum-adjuvanted ZPIV at weeks 0, 4 and 28. Roughly twelve participants were given two doses of JEV vaccine (IXIARO) 28 days apart, two to three months before the first ZPIV dose. One dose of YFV vaccine (YF-VAX) was administered before ZPIV to about a dozen participants, and nine or ten participants were flavivirus-naive. For TCR sequencing, five or six representative participants were chosen from each pre-vaccination group, with samples at week 0 (after pre-vaccination, before ZPIV) and week 52. TCR repertoires from three flavivirus-naive individuals were additionally analyzed at weeks 2, 6 and 52 after the start of ZPIV vaccination. For stimulations, either ZIKV structural-protein peptide pools divided into flavivirus-conserved and non-conserved sets or JEV or YFV peptides matching the pre-vaccination were used. The ZIKV peptides, 15-mers that overlapped by 11 residues, were chosen for containing NetMHCpan/NetMHCII-predicted epitopes with affinity below 50 nM. The study tested whether CD4 T cell responses to the Zika vaccine were shaped by prior Japanese encephalitis virus (JEV) or yellow fever virus (YFV) vaccination. General conclusions and limits of the study: Only a few individuals showed CD8 T cell responses to the ZIKV peptide pools, and those responses were of very low magnitude. The samples grouped by participant and showed no similarity across individuals, which suggests that no public TCRs were detected. Higher repertoire similarity across time-points and stimulations was observed in JEV-pre-vaccinated donors than in YFV-pre-vaccinated donors, indicating that more clonotypes were common to ZIKV and JEV stimulation. Because there were not enough samples, the peptide pools could not be deconvoluted, which meant the specific peptides behind the cross-reactive responses went unidentified. The analysis covered only a subset of trial participants who had three doses and adequate samples, rather than the whole vaccinated cohort. In JEV-pre-vaccinated donors, the repertoire richness of CD4 T cells responding to conserved ZIKV epitopes decreased significantly after ZPIV.

PBMCs were labeled with CellTrace CFSE and were cultured for about 6 days in RPMI containing approximately 8.5% human serum plus peptide pools at around 1 ug/mL each. Unfixed proliferating CD4 T cells were sorted on a BD FACSAria as live CD56-CD19-CD16-CD3+CD4+ CFSE-low cells. The enrolled adults were healthy, and microneutralization screening showed them to be seronegative for ZIKV, JEV, YFV, DENV and WNV. The samples were drawn from a phase 1 trial of an alum-adjuvanted Zika purified-inactivated virus (ZPIV) vaccine that was randomized, double-blinded and placebo-controlled. Peripheral blood mononuclear cells were isolated by standard procedure and were kept frozen in liquid nitrogen until use. The library was built by means of 5' RACE. Before sequencing, the TCRbeta libraries were pooled in proportion to the number of cells sorted for each library. Total RNA from sorted cells was extracted with RNAzol RT, and cDNA was made with an oligo(dT) primer and a template-switching oligo. The TCRbeta V-CDR3-J region was amplified by PCR with Kapa HiFi between a SMARTer oligo primer and a TCRbeta constant-region primer. A second PCR attached Illumina adaptors and sample-specific index barcodes, followed by HighPrep bead cleanup and Bioanalyzer confirmation of a band of roughly 650 bp. Sequencing of the libraries was done on an Illumina MiSeq using 2x151 bp paired-end reads. As for how the authors treated the data: Reads were demultiplexed with an in-house Java program, and TCRbeta annotations were assigned and clonotypes were counted with MiXCR. Repertoire overlap was assessed with Morisita-Horn indices from the R package vegan, and UPGMA clustering and Circos plots of recurring clonotypes were generated. Shannon diversity and richness were each normalized to the maximum value possible given the input cell numbers, so the resulting values fell between 0 and 1. CDR3beta sequences were aligned with MUSCLE, distances computed with SeqinR, and multidimensional scaling plotted in R. The public reads were reprocessed in TCRdb via fastp at Q25 and MiXCR, keeping in-frame beta chains. One record per CDR3 amino acid sequence lists the most common genes and DNA. TCRdb, not the original authors, processed these V and J calls. Counted in this sample were 1,500 to 2,000 distinct CDR3 sequences; approximately 6.4% of them appeared once. The top ten clonotypes cover approximately 29% of the sample.

The table lists this clonotype with many counts. Per-base quality was not reported, and no clone a single base away is much larger than it. Its CDR3 holds 15 amino acids, cysteine through phenylalanine. The entry retains the CDR3 DNA only, 45 bases that are in frame from base 1. CDR1 and CDR2 were assigned from the germline V gene (reference sequence) as SEHNR and FQNEAQ. V is clipped by 3 bases and J by 3 bases, and the sequence between their germline boundaries is 14 bases long. The specimen comprised antigen-activated CD4+ T cells from blood, cultured, sampled during a Zika inactivated vaccine study. The sequence was collected from an adult woman who received an inactivated Zika virus vaccine. The receptor chain draws on TRBV7-9 and TRBJ1-1; tentative D gene TRBD1, with 6 bases matching. For the CDR3, the sequence is CASSLGAVGDTEAFF. The DNA sequence is as follows: TGTGCCAGCAGCTTGGGGGCAGTGGGAGACACTGAAGCTTTCTTT.